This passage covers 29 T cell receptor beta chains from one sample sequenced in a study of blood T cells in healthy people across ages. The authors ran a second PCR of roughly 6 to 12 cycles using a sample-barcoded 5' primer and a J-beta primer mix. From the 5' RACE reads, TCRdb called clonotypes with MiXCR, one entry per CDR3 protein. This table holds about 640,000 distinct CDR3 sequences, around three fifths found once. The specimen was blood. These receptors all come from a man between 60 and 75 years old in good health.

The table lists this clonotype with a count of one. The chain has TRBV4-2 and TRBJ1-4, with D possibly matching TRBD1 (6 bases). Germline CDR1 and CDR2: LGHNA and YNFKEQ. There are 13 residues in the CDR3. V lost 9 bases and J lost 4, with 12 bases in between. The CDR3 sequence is CASGGRGNEKLFF. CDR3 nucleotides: TGTGCCAGTGGGGGCAGGGGTAATGAAAAACTGTTTTTT.

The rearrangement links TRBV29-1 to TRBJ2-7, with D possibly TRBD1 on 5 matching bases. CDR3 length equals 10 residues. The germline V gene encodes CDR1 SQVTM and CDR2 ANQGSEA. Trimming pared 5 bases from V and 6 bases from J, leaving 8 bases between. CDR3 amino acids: CSVCRAEQYF. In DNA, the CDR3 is TGCAGCGTTTGCAGGGCCGAGCAGTACTTC.

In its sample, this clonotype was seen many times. For the CDR3, the DNA is TGCAGCGCCAGTCAGGGAGTCTCTCGGGGAAATGAGCAGTTCTTC. This encodes CSASQGVSRGNEQFF. V is TRBV29-1 and J is TRBJ2-1, with D perhaps assigned TRBD1 or TRBD2 (5 bases each). Germline V gives CDR1 SQVTM, CDR2 ANQGSEA. The CDR3 sequence is 15 residues long. The V end was cut by 7 bases, the J end by 7 bases, with 23 bases between.

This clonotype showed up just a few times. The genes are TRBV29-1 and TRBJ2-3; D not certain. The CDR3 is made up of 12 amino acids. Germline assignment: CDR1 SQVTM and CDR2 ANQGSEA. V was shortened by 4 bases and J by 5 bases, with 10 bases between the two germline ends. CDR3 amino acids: CSVVPLRDTQYF. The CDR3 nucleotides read TGCAGCGTTGTCCCACTTCGAGATACGCAGTATTTT.

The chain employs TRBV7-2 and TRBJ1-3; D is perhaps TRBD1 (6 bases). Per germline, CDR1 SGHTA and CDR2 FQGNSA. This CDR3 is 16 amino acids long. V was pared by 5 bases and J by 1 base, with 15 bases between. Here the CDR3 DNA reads TGTGCCAGCAGCCTGGGGGGGGGCGCGTCTGGAAACACCATATATTTT. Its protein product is CASSLGGGASGNTIYF.

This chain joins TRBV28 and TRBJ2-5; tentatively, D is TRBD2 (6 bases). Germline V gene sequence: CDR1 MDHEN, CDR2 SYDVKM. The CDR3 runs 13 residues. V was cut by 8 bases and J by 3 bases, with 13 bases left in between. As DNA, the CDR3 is TGTGCCAGCGGTGAGGGAGGAAAAGAGACCCAGTACTTC. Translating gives CASGEGGKETQYF.

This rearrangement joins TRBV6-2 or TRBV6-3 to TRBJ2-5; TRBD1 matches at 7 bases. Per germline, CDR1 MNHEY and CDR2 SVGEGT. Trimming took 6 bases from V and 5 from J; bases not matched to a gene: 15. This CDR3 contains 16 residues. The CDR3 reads CASRPTGVVSAETQYF. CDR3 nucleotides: TGTGCCAGCAGACCTACAGGGGTGGTTTCAGCGGAGACCCAGTACTTC.

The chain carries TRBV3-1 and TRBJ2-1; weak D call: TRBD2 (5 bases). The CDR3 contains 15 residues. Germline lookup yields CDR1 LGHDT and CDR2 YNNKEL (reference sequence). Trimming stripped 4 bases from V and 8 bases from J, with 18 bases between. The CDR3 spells CASSLGLIGVDEQFF. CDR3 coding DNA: TGTGCCAGCAGCCTCGGACTTATCGGGGTCGATGAGCAGTTCTTC.

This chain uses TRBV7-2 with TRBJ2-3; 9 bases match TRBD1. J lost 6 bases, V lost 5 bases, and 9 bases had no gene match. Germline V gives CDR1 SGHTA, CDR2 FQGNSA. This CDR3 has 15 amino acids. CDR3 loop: CASSPMTGGMDTQYF. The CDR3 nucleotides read TGTGCCAGCAGCCCTATGACAGGGGGAATGGATACGCAGTATTTT.

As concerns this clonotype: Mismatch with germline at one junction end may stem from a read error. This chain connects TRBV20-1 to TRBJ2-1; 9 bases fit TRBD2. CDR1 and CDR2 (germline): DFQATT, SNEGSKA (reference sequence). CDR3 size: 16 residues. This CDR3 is CSARDLLSGGHNGQFF. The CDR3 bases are TGCAGTGCTAGAGATCTTCTTAGCGGGGGACACAATGGGCAGTTCTTC.

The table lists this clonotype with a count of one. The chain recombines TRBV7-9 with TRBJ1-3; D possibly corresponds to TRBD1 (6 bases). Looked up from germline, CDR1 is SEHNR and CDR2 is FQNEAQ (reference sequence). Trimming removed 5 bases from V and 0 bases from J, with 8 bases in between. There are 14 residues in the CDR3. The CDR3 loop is CASSDRFSGNTIYF. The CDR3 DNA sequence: TGTGCCAGCAGCGACAGGTTCTCTGGAAACACCATATATTTT.

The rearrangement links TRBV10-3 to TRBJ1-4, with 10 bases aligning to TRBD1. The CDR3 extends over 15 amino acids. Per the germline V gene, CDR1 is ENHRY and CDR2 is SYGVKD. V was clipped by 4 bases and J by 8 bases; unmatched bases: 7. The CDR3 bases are TGTGCCATCAGTGGGGGACAGGGGAGAGGAGAAAAACTGTTTTTT. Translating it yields CAISGGQGRGEKLFF.

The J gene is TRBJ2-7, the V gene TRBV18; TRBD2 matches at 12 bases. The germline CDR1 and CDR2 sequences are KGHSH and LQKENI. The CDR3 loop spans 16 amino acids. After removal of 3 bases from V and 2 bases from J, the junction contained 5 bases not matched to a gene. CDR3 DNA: TGTGCCAGCTCACCTTCACTAGCGGGGGGAACCTACGAGCAGTACTTC. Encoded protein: CASSPSLAGGTYEQYF.

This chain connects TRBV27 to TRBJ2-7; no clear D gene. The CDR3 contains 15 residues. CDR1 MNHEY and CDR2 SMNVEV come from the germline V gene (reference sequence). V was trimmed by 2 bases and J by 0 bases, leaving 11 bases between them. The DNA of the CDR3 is TGTGCCAGCAGTTTAGGGTTCAGATTCTCCTACGAGCAGTACTTC. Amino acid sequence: CASSLGFRFSYEQYF.

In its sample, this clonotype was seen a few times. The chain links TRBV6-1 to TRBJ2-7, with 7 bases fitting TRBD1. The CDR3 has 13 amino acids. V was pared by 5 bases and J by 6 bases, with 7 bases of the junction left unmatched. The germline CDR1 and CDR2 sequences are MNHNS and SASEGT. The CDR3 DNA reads TGTGCCAGCAGTCAGGACAGGACTGGCGAGCAGTACTTC. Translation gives CASSQDRTGEQYF.

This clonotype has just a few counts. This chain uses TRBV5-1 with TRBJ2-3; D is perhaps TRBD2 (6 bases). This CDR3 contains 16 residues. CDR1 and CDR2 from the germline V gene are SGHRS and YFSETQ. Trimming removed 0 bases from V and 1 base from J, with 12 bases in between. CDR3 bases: TGCGCCAGCAGCTTGGCCGGAGGGGCCCGCACAGATACGCAGTATTTT. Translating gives CASSLAGGARTDTQYF.

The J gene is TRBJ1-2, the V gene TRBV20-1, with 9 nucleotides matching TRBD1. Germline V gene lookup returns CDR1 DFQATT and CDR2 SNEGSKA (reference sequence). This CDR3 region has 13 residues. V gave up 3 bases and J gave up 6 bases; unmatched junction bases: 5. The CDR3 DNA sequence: TGCAGTGCTAGGGGCCGGGACAGGGATGGCTACACCTTC. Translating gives CSARGRDRDGYTF.

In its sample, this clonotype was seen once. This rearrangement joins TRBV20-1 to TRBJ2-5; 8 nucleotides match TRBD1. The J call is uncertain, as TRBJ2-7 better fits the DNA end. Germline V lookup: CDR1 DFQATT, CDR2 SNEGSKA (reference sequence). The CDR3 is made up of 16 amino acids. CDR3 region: CSARDPRTGKGDEQYF. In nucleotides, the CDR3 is TGCAGTGCTAGAGATCCAAGGACAGGGAAGGGCGACGAGCAGTACTTC.

DNA for the CDR3: TGTGCCAGCAGCTTAGGGGGACAGGGAAACGAGCAGTACTTC. This gives the protein CASSLGGQGNEQYF. V gene TRBV11-2 combines with J gene TRBJ2-7; 9 positions match TRBD1. The germline gives CDR1 SGHAT, CDR2 FQNNGV. Trimming cost V 1 base and J 5 bases; bases outside gene matches: 3. This CDR3 is built from 14 residues.

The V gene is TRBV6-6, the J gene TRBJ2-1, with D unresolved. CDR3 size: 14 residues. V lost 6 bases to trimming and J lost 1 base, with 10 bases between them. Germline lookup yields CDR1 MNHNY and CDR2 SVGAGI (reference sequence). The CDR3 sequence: CASSDPNSYNEQFF. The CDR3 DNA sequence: TGTGCCAGCAGCGACCCCAATTCCTACAATGAGCAGTTCTTC.

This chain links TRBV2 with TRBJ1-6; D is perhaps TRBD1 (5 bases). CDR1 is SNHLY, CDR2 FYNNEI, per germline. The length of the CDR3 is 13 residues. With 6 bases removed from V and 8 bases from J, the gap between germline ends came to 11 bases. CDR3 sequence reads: CASRGGSDSPLHF. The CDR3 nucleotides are TGTGCCAGCAGGGGGGGGTCTGATTCACCCCTCCACTTT.

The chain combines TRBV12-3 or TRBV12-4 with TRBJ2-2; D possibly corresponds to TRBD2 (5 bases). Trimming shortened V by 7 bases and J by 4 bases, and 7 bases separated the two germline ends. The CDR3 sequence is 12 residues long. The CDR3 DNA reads TGTGCCAGCACCCTAGCCACCGGGGAGCTGTTTTTT. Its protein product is CASTLATGELFF.

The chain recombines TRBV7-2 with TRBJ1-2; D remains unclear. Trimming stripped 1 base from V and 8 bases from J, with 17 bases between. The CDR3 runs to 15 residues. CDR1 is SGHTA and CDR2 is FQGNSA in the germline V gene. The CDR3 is CASSLVDGSPAGYTF. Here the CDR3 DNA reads TGTGCCAGCAGCTTAGTCGACGGCAGCCCTGCGGGCTACACCTTC.

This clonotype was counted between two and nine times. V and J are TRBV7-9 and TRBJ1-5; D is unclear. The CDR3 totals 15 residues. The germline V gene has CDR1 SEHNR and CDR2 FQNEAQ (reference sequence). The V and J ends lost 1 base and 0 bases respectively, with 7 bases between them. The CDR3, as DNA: TGTGCCAGCAGCTTAGGGGCGTATAGCAATCAGCCCCAGCATTTT. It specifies CASSLGAYSNQPQHF. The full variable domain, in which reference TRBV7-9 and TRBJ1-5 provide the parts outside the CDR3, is DTGVSQNPRHKITKRGQNVTFRCDPISEHNRLYWYRQTLGQGPEFLTYFQNEAQLEKSRLLSDRFSAERPKGSFSTLEIQRTEQGDSAMYLCASSLGAYSNQPQHFGDGTRLSIL.

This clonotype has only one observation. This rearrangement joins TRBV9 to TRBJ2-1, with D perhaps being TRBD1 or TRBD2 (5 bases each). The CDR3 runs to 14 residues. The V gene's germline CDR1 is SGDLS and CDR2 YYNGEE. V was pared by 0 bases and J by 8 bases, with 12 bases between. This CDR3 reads CASSVGGSRDEQFF. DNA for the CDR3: TGTGCCAGCAGCGTAGGGGGGTCTAGGGATGAGCAGTTCTTC.

The CDR3 region is CSARDPRQNTQYF. CDR3 nucleotides: TGCAGTGCTAGAGATCCCCGCCAGAATACGCAGTATTTT. J is TRBJ2-3 and V is TRBV20-1, with unresolved D. This CDR3 region has 13 residues. Germline V gene lookup returns CDR1 DFQATT and CDR2 SNEGSKA (reference sequence). The V end lost 0 bases, the J end lost 7 bases, and 11 bases lay between the germline ends.

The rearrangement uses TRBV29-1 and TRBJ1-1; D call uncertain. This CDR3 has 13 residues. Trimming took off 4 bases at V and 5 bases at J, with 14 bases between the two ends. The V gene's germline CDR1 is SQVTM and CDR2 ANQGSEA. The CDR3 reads CSVGPTLGTEAFF. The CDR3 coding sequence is TGCAGCGTTGGACCGACTTTGGGAACTGAAGCTTTCTTT. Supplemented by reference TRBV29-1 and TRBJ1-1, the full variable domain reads SAVISQKPSRDICQRGTSLTIQCQVDSQVTMMFWYRQQPGQSLTLIATANQGSEATYESGFVIDKFPISRPNLTFSTLTVSNMSPEDSSIYLCSVGPTLGTEAFFGQGTRLTVV.

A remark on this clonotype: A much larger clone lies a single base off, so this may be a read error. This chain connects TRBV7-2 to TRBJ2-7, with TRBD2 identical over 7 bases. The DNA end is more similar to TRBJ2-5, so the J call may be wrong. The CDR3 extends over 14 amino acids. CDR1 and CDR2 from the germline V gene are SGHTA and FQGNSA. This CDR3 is CVSSPRLVAGTQYF. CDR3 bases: TGTGTCAGCAGCCCCCGACTAGTAGCGGGGACCCAGTACTTC.

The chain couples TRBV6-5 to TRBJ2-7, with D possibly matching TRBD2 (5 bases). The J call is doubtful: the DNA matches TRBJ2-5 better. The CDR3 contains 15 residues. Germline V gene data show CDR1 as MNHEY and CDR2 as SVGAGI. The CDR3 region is CASRSLVSGWETQYF. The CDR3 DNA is TGTGCCAGCAGGTCCCTTGTGAGCGGTTGGGAGACCCAGTACTTC.